A single sample gave rise to the 6 T cell receptor beta chains below, sequenced in a study of T cells in Graves' hyperthyroidism and ophthalmopathy (dated by TCRdb to the late 2010s). Library method: multiplex PCR. Sequenced on an Illumina HiSeq 2000. Amplification of TCR beta CDR3 regions was carried out from RNA transcripts. A first-round RT-PCR of the TCR CDR3 used the HTBI primer set with the Qiagen OneStep RT-PCR kit. TCRdb passed the public sequencing reads through fastp at Q25 and MiXCR, retaining productive beta sequences. For every CDR3 protein sequence, its rows merge into one entry that carries the most common genes and DNA. The sample includes around 340,000 distinct CDR3 sequences, with 15% to 20% observed a single time. The ten biggest clones cover roughly a sixth of the sample. The sequencing input was blood. Receptor source: a woman in her thirties or forties with Graves' ophthalmopathy.

The sample holds many counts of this clonotype. The chain uses TRBV7-9 and TRBJ2-7; tentatively, D is TRBD2 (5 bases). CDR1 SEHNR and CDR2 FQNEAQ come from the germline V gene (reference sequence). Trimming took off 7 bases at V and 0 bases at J, with 22 bases between the two ends. CDR3 length equals 17 residues. CDR3 in DNA: TGTGCCAGCACCCTATCTTATGGACGGGAAAACTCCTACGAGCAGTACTTC. Translated, it gives CASTLSYGRENSYEQYF.

This clonotype was seen many times. This chain connects TRBV27 to TRBJ1-5; the D gene is possibly TRBD1 (5 bases). This CDR3 contains 13 residues. CDR1 is MNHEY, CDR2 SMNVEV, per germline (reference sequence). V was pared by 5 bases and J by 7 bases, with 12 bases between. The CDR3 loop is CASSPTGVQPQHF. As DNA, the CDR3 is TGTGCCAGCAGTCCCACAGGTGTCCAGCCCCAGCATTTT.

This clonotype was observed many times. Germline is not matched at one junction end, which may reflect a read error. The chain links TRBV4-3 to TRBJ1-1; D remains unclear. CDR3 length: 12 residues. The germline CDR1 and CDR2 sequences are LGHNA and YSLEER. The DNA of the CDR3 is TGTGCCAGCAGCCAGGCGAACACTGAAGCTTTCTTT. Translated, it gives CASSQANTEAFF.

This clonotype was seen many times. The J gene is TRBJ2-7, the V gene TRBV3-1; D call uncertain. Germline V CDR1 and CDR2: LGHDT, YNNKEL (reference sequence). V was trimmed by 1 base and J by 4 bases, leaving 8 bases between them. The CDR3 has 13 residues. The CDR3 reads CASSQVDGYEQYF. DNA of the CDR3: TGTGCCAGCAGCCAAGTTGACGGGTACGAGCAGTACTTC.

There are a few counts of this clonotype. V gene TRBV9 combines with J gene TRBJ1-6; tentatively, D is TRBD1 (6 bases). The germline CDR1 and CDR2 sequences are SGDLS and YYNGEE. Trimming took off 2 bases at V and 7 bases at J, with 13 bases between the two ends. This CDR3 is built from 15 residues. The CDR3 protein is CASSVRTDYNSPLHF. The DNA for the CDR3 is TGTGCCAGCAGCGTTAGGACAGATTACAATTCACCCCTCCACTTT.

This clonotype was observed at least ten times. The chain combines TRBV10-3 with TRBJ1-1; perhaps TRBD1 as D (6 bases). V was cut by 2 bases and J by 4 bases, with 17 bases left in between. Germline V lookup: CDR1 ENHRY, CDR2 SYGVKD. The CDR3 consists of 16 residues. The CDR3 loop reads CAISEKAGAFGTEAFF. The CDR3 DNA follows: TGTGCCATCAGTGAGAAGGCAGGGGCGTTTGGCACTGAAGCTTTCTTT.